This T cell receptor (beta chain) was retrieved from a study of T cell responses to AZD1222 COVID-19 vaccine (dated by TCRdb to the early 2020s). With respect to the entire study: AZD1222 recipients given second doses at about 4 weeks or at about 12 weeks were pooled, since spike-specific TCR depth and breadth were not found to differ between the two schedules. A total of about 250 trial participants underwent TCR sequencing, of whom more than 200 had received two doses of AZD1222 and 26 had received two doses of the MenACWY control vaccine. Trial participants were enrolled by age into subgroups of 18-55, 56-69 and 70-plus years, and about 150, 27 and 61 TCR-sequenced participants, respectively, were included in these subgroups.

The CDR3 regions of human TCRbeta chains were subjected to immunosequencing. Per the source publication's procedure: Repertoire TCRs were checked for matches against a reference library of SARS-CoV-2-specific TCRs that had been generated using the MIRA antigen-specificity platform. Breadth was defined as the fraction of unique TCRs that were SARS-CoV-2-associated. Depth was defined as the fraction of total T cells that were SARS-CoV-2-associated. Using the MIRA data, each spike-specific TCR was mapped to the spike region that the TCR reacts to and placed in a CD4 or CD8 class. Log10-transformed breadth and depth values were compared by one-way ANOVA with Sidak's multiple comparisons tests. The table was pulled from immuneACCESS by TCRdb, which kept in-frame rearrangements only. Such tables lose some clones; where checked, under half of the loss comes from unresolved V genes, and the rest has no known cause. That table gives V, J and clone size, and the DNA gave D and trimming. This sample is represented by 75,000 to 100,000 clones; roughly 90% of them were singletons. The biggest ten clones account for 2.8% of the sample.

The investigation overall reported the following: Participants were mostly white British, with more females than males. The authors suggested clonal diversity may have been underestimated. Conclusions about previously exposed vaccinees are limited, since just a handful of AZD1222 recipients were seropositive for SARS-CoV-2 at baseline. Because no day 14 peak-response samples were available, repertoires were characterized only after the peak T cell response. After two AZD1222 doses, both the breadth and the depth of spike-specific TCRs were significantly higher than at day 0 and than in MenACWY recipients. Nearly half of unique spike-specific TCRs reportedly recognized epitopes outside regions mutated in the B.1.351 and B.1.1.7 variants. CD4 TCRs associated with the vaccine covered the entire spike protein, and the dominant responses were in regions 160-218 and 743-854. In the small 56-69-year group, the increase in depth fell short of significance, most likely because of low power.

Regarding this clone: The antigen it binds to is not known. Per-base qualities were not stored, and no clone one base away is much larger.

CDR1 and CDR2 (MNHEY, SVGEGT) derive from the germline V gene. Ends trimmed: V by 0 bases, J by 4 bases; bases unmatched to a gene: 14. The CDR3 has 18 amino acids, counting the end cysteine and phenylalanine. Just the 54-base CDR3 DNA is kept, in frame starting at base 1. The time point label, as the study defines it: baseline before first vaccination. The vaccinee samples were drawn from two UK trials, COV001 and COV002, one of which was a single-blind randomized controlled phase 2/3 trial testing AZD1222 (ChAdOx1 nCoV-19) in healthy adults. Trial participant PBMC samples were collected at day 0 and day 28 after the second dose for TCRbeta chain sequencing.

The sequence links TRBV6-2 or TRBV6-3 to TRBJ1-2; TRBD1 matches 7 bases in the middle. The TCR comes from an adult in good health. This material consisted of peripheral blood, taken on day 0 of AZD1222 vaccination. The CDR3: CASSYSIVTGSLRYGYTF. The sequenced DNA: TGTGCCAGCAGTTACTCGATAGTGACAGGGAGCCTTCGCTATGGCTACACCTTC.